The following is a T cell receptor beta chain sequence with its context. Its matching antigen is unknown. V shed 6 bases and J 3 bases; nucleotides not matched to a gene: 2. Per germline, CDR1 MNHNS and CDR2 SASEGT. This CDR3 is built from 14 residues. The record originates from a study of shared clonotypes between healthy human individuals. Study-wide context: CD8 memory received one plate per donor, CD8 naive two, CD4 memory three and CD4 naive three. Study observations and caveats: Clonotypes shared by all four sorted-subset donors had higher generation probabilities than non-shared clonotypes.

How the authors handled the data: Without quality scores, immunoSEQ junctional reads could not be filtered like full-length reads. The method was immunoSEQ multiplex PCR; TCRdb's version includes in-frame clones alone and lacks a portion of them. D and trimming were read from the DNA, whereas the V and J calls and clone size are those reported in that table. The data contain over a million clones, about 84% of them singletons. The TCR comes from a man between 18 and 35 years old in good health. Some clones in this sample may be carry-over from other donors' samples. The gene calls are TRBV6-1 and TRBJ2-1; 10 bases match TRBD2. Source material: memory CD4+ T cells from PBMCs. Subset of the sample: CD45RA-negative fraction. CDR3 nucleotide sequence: TGTGCCAGCAGGTCTAGCGGGAGCTACAATGAGCAGTTCTTC. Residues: CASRSSGSYNEQFF.